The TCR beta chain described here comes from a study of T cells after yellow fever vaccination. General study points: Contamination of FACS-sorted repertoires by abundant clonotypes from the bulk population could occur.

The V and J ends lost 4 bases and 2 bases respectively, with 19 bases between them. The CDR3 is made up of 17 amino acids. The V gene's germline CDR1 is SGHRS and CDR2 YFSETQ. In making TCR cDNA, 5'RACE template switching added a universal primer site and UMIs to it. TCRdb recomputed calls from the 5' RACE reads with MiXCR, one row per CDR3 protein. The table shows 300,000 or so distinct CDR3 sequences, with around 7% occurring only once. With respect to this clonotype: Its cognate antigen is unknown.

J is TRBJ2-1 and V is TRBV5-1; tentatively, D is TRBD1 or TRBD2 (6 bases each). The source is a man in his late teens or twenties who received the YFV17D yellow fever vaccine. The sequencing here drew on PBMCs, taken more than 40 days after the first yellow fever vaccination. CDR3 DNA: TGCGCCAGCAGCCTACCCGAGGGGGAGGAGACCTACAATGAGCAGTTCTTC. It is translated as CASSLPEGEETYNEQFF. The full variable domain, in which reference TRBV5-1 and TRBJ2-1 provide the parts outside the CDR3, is KAGVTQTPRYLIKTRGQQVTLSCSPISGHRSVSWYQQTPGQGLQFLFEYFSETQRNKGNFPGRFSGRQFSNSRSEMNVSTLELGDSALYLCASSLPEGEETYNEQFFGPGTRLTVL.